A single sample is the source of the 13 T cell receptor beta chains below, sequenced in a study of T cell responses to AZD1222 COVID-19 vaccine. The method was immunoSEQ multiplex PCR; TCRdb's version includes in-frame clones alone and lacks a portion of them. The sample has 200,000 or so clones; around 93% are singletons. The sequences come from peripheral blood, collected on day 0 of AZD1222 vaccination. The receptors come from an adult in good health.

V is TRBV7-2 and J is TRBJ2-7, with 8 bases matching TRBD1. J gave up 3 bases and V 5 bases, and 9 bases lay outside the gene matches. Germline V CDR1 and CDR2: SGHTA, FQGNSA. CDR3 length equals 15 residues. The CDR3 DNA reads as TGTGCCAGCAGCAACCAACCGGGACAGGACTACGAGCAGTACTTC. Translated, it gives CASSNQPGQDYEQYF.

J is TRBJ2-3 and V is TRBV19; 14 positions match TRBD2. The CDR3 consists of 17 residues. Germline-derived CDR1 and CDR2 are LNHDA and SQIVND (reference sequence). V was pared by 10 bases and J by 3 bases, with 12 bases of the junction left unmatched. DNA of the CDR3: TGTGCCACCCGAACAGGGGGACTAGCGGGAGTAACAGATACGCAGTATTTT. Protein sequence: CATRTGGLAGVTDTQYF.

The chain links TRBV9 to TRBJ2-6, with a tentative D call TRBD2 (6 bases). CDR1 is SGDLS, CDR2 YYNGEE, per germline. The ends were cut back, 3 bases at V and 0 bases at J, with 22 bases in the middle. CDR3 length equals 20 residues. This chain's CDR3 is CASSDGGKALGVSGANVLTF. The CDR3 DNA reads as TGTGCCAGCAGCGACGGCGGGAAGGCATTGGGGGTCTCTGGGGCCAACGTCCTGACTTTC.

This chain connects TRBV15 to TRBJ1-5; possibly TRBD1 for D (6 bases). From germline, CDR1 is LNHNV and CDR2 YYDKDF (reference sequence). With 1 base removed from V and 3 bases from J, the gap between germline ends came to 7 bases. The CDR3 has 14 amino acids. The CDR3 loop is CATSRGTDNQPQHF. DNA for the CDR3: TGTGCCACCAGCAGAGGGACAGACAATCAGCCCCAGCATTTT.

This rearrangement joins TRBV6-1 to TRBJ2-5, with a tentative D call TRBD1 (5 bases). V gave up 1 base and J gave up 7 bases, with 19 bases separating them. The V gene's germline CDR1 is MNHNS and CDR2 SASEGT. The CDR3 sequence is 16 residues long. CDR3 region: CASSEGTTTPSGTQYF. CDR3 bases: TGTGCCAGCAGTGAAGGGACAACCACACCTTCGGGGACCCAGTACTTC.

The genes are TRBV5-4 and TRBJ2-3; 7 bases map to TRBD1. Germline V gene data show CDR1 as SGHNT and CDR2 as YYREEE (reference sequence). The CDR3 contains 15 residues. After removal of 5 bases from V and 6 bases from J, the junction contained 12 bases not matched to a gene. The CDR3 nucleotides read TGTGCCAGCAGGGCCGGGACAGACCGGGGCGATACGCAGTATTTT. The encoded protein is CASRAGTDRGDTQYF.

This chain uses TRBV5-1 with TRBJ2-7; TRBD1 agrees at 9 bases. The trim removed 1 base at V and 1 base at J, leaving 9 bases unmatched. Looked up from germline, CDR1 is SGHRS and CDR2 is YFSETQ. The CDR3 contains 17 residues. CDR3 residues: CASSLLRGTGSSYEQYF. The CDR3 DNA reads TGCGCCAGCAGCTTGTTGAGGGGGACAGGGTCTTCCTACGAGCAGTACTTC.

J is TRBJ1-5 and V is TRBV24-1, with unresolved D. Between the trimmed V and J ends, which lost 9 bases and 2 bases, there was a span of 10 bases. The CDR3 spans 13 residues. Germline V CDR1 and CDR2: KGHDR, SFDVKD. The CDR3 loop reads CATGVRGNQPQHF. CDR3 bases: TGTGCCACCGGGGTCCGGGGCAATCAGCCCCAGCATTTT.

This chain joins TRBV4-1 and TRBJ2-1, with 10 bases aligning to TRBD2. With V trimmed by 4 bases and J by 0 bases, 3 bases remained unmatched. Germline V gene lookup returns CDR1 MGHRA and CDR2 YSYEKL. CDR3 length: 16 amino acids. Written as DNA, the CDR3 is TGCGCCAGCAGCCTTAGCGGGAGGAGCTCCTACAATGAGCAGTTCTTC. Translated: CASSLSGRSSYNEQFF.

This rearrangement joins TRBV4-2 to TRBJ1-1; D unclear. The CDR3 covers 16 residues. The germline gives CDR1 LGHNA, CDR2 YNFKEQ. Trimming removed 3 bases from V and 0 bases from J, with 14 bases in between. CDR3 bases: TGTGCCAGCAGCCACGGTCAAGGAGGCATGAACACTGAAGCTTTCTTT. This encodes CASSHGQGGMNTEAFF.

The chain carries TRBV5-8 and TRBJ2-7, with 9 nucleotides matching TRBD2. The J segment lost 2 bases and the V segment lost 4 bases, leaving 10 bases of the junction unmatched. The germline V gene has CDR1 SGHTS and CDR2 YDEGEE. The CDR3 covers 16 residues. The CDR3 is CASSPTGASGAYEQYF. For the CDR3, the DNA is TGTGCCAGCAGCCCGACCGGGGCTAGCGGGGCCTACGAGCAGTACTTC.

This chain uses TRBV6-1 with TRBJ1-5; D might be TRBD1 (5 bases). Germline lookup yields CDR1 MNHNS and CDR2 SASEGT. With 1 base removed from V and 8 bases from J, the gap between germline ends came to 9 bases. This CDR3 is 13 amino acids long. As DNA, the CDR3 is TGTGCCAGCAGTGAAGGGGGCTTGGAGCCCCAGCATTTT. It yields the protein CASSEGGLEPQHF.

The chain carries TRBV28 and TRBJ2-5; no firm D call. The germline V gene has CDR1 MDHEN and CDR2 SYDVKM. The CDR3 is 14 amino acids. The V and J ends lost 6 bases and 2 bases respectively, with 13 bases between them. Here the CDR3 reads CASSTYVPQETQYF. The CDR3 DNA sequence: TGTGCCAGCAGCACGTATGTACCTCAAGAGACCCAGTACTTC.